Below are 19 T cell receptor beta chains sequenced from a single sample in a study of cytomegalovirus exposure and HLA in healthy donors. The PCR contained 60 Vbeta and 13 Jbeta primers. TCRdb's table, derived via immunoSEQ multiplex PCR, lists solely in-frame clones and lacks some. This sample has roughly 120,000 clones, with 8% to 10% found just once. Material for sequencing was PBMCs. These receptors all stem from a young man in good health and CMV-seronegative.

The chain links TRBV19 to TRBJ1-1; a weak D match, TRBD1 (6 bases). This CDR3 contains 14 residues. V was trimmed by 3 bases and J by 0 bases, leaving 8 bases between them. CDR1 is LNHDA and CDR2 is SQIVND in the germline V gene (reference sequence). CDR3 DNA: TGTGCCAGTAGTATGGGGACACTGAACACTGAAGCTTTCTTT. This encodes CASSMGTLNTEAFF.

The chain uses TRBV18 and TRBJ2-2, with TRBD2 identical over 7 bases. Germline lookup yields CDR1 KGHSH and CDR2 LQKENI. The trim removed 3 bases at V and 6 bases at J, leaving 7 bases unmatched. The CDR3 consists of 15 residues. In DNA, the CDR3 is TGTGCCAGCTCACCTCAAGGACTAGGGTCCGGGGAGCTGTTTTTT. Translated, it gives CASSPQGLGSGELFF.

The chain uses TRBV27 and TRBJ2-5; 10 bases match TRBD1. CDR3 length equals 17 residues. Germline V gives CDR1 MNHEY, CDR2 SMNVEV (reference sequence). Trimming at V came to 1 base and at J to 4 bases, leaving 9 bases not matched to a gene. The CDR3 nucleotides are TGTGCCAGCAGTTTATGGGGGGGACAGGGGAGGGGAGAGACCCAGTACTTC. Its translation is CASSLWGGQGRGETQYF.

The chain uses TRBV5-1 and TRBJ2-5; 13 bases match TRBD2. Per the germline V gene, CDR1 is SGHRS and CDR2 is YFSETQ. This CDR3 has 16 residues. V lost 0 bases and J lost 2; bases outside the gene matches: 1. CDR3 sequence reads: CASSLGTSGGQETQYF. CDR3 nucleotide sequence: TGCGCCAGCAGCTTGGGGACTAGCGGGGGACAAGAGACCCAGTACTTC.

This clone was detected only a few times. This chain joins TRBV15 and TRBJ2-6, with D possibly being TRBD1 (5 bases). The V end lost 3 bases, the J end lost 0 bases, and 9 bases lay between the germline ends. The CDR3 consists of 16 residues. The germline V gene has CDR1 LNHNV and CDR2 YYDKDF (reference sequence). In DNA, the CDR3 is TGTGCCACCAGCAGGCCAGACAGCTCTGGGGCCAACGTCCTGACTTTC. Translation: CATSRPDSSGANVLTF.

The V and J genes are TRBV5-4 and TRBJ1-6; TRBD1 matches at 7 bases. Looked up from germline, CDR1 is SGHNT and CDR2 is YYREEE (reference sequence). J lost 9 bases, V lost 4 bases, and 10 bases had no gene match. The CDR3 has 15 amino acids. This CDR3 is CASSMDRPAGSPLHF. The CDR3 region has the DNA TGTGCCAGCAGCATGGACAGGCCCGCTGGTTCACCCCTCCACTTT.

This clone was found a few times. The chain is built from TRBV12-5 and TRBJ2-2; the D is unclear. Germline V CDR1 and CDR2: LGHNT, FRNRAP. Trimming pared 0 bases from V and 14 bases from J, leaving 13 bases between. The CDR3 runs to 13 residues. In DNA form, the CDR3 reads TGTGCTAGTGGTTTGGTAACGCAGAATGAACTGTTTTTT. Translated, it gives CASGLVTQNELFF.

The chain employs TRBV7-8 and TRBJ1-6; the D is unclear. Trimming pared 1 base from V and 7 bases from J, leaving 8 bases between. CDR3 length equals 14 residues. CDR1 and CDR2 (germline): SGHVS, FQNEAQ. DNA for the CDR3: TGTGCCAGCAGCTTAGTGTTTCCAAATTCACCCCTCCACTTT. This translates into CASSLVFPNSPLHF.

The table lists this clone with a few counts. CDR3 amino acids: CASSISADTQYF. The CDR3 DNA sequence: TGTGCCAGTAGTATAAGCGCAGATACGCAGTATTTT. The rearrangement joins TRBV19 to TRBJ2-3; no clear D. The germline CDR1 and CDR2 sequences are LNHDA and SQIVND (reference sequence). V was pared by 2 bases and J by 4 bases, with 4 bases between. The CDR3 length is 12 residues.

V gene TRBV5-1 combines with J gene TRBJ2-2; 9 bases are shared with TRBD2. The CDR3 loop spans 19 amino acids. The germline gives CDR1 SGHRS, CDR2 YFSETQ. The V and J ends lost 0 bases and 0 bases, in that order; junction bases with no gene match: 9. CDR3 DNA sequence: TGCGCCAGCAGCTTGGGCCCTAGCGGGGTGCGGGCGAACACCGGGGAGCTGTTTTTT. Protein product: CASSLGPSGVRANTGELFF.

This clone was detected a few times. The chain uses TRBV5-1 and TRBJ1-1; 8 bases align to TRBD1. This CDR3 has 16 residues. V gave up 2 bases and J gave up 6 bases; unmatched junction bases: 12. Germline V lookup: CDR1 SGHRS, CDR2 YFSETQ. CDR3 in DNA: TGCGCCAGCAGCTTCACAGGGGGGGCGGTCTCGGCTGAAGCTTTCTTT. Residues: CASSFTGGAVSAEAFF.

The sample holds a few counts of this clone. The rearrangement uses TRBV5-1 and TRBJ1-2; TRBD1 matches 9 bases. CDR3 size: 14 residues. Unmatched junction bases numbered 3, after V lost 2 bases and J lost 4 bases. In germline, CDR1 is SGHRS, CDR2 YFSETQ. The DNA of the CDR3 is TGCGCCAGCAGCTTTACAGGGGGCGGCTATGGCTACACCTTC. The encoded protein is CASSFTGGGYGYTF.

The chain has TRBV7-8 and TRBJ1-3, with 10 bases that match TRBD1. The CDR3 spans 18 residues. CDR1 is SGHVS and CDR2 is FQNEAQ in the germline V gene. The junction had 10 bases not matched to a gene; V was cut back by 1 base and J by 4 bases. CDR3 sequence reads: CASSLDPGQGLAGNTIYF. The CDR3 DNA is TGTGCCAGCAGCTTAGACCCGGGACAGGGGTTAGCCGGAAACACCATATATTTT.

The rearrangement links TRBV5-1 to TRBJ2-5; 9 nucleotides match TRBD1. Germline V gene data show CDR1 as SGHRS and CDR2 as YFSETQ. The V gene end was trimmed by 0 bases and the J gene end by 6 bases; junction bases not matched to a gene: 6. The length of the CDR3 is 15 residues. DNA for the CDR3: TGCGCCAGCAGCTTGGGGGGACAGGGTCTTCAGACCCAGTACTTC. Its translation is CASSLGGQGLQTQYF.

This chain connects TRBV6-5 to TRBJ2-7; TRBD2 matches 8 bases. CDR1 and CDR2 from the germline V gene are MNHEY and SVGAGI. V trimming: 7 bases; J trimming: 7 bases; junction bases outside the gene matches: 6. The CDR3 contains 12 residues. The CDR3 protein is CASTPGGGEQYF. DNA of the CDR3: TGTGCCAGCACCCCGGGCGGGGGGGAGCAGTACTTC.

V gene TRBV11-3 combines with J gene TRBJ2-4; TRBD1 might be the D (6 bases). The germline V gene has CDR1 SGHNT and CDR2 YENEEA. The CDR3 contains 16 residues. V lost 4 bases, J lost 0 bases, and 13 bases lay in between. DNA of the CDR3: TGTGCCAGCAGCTCGATGACAGGTCTAGCCAAAAACATTCAGTACTTC. The encoded protein is CASSSMTGLAKNIQYF. Drawing the rest from reference TRBV11-3 and TRBJ2-4, the complete variable domain is EAGVVQSPRYKIIEKKQPVAFWCNPISGHNTLYWYLQNLGQGPELLIRYENEEAVDDSQLPKDRFSAERLKGVDSTLKIQPAELGDSAVYLCASSSMTGLAKNIQYFGAGTRLSVL.

The V call is TRBV4-3, the J call TRBJ1-4; TRBD1 agrees at 9 bases. Germline lookup yields CDR1 LGHNA and CDR2 YSLEER. J gave up 4 bases and V 4 bases, and 1 base lay outside the gene matches. The CDR3 has 14 residues. The CDR3: CASSLGQGNEKLFF. DNA for the CDR3: TGCGCCAGCAGCCTGGGACAGGGTAATGAAAAACTGTTTTTT.

V and J are TRBV28 and TRBJ1-5; 7 bases match TRBD1. Germline V lookup: CDR1 MDHEN, CDR2 SYDVKM. V trimming: 10 bases; J trimming: 3 bases; junction bases outside the gene matches: 9. The CDR3 is made up of 14 amino acids. CDR3 region: CATNEGQFNQPQHF. For the CDR3, the DNA is TGTGCCACCAACGAGGGACAGTTCAATCAGCCCCAGCATTTT.

Turning to this clone: Sequence at one end of the junction differs from germline and may be a read error. Other DNA sequences of this sample code for an identical CDR3. The chain links TRBV9 to TRBJ2-7; TRBD2 matches at 11 bases. Germline CDR1 is SGDLS and CDR2 is YYNGEE. The CDR3 totals 15 residues. CDR3: CASSVLAGGVYEQYF. DNA of the CDR3: TGTGCCAGCAGCGTACTAGCGGGAGGTGTCTACGAGCAGTATTTC.